These 24 T cell receptor beta chains were sequenced from one sample in a study of T cell changes during pregnancy in multiple sclerosis. Profiling relied on immunoSEQ multiplex PCR, and the TCRdb table lists in-frame clones only, not all of them. Among over 90,000 clones listed, around nine tenths were seen once. Specimen: peripheral blood, collected in the second trimester of pregnancy. The receptors originated from a female donor in good health, enrolled as a control in a pregnancy study.

This chain links TRBV2 with TRBJ2-6; D might be TRBD1 (6 bases). V lost 7 bases, J lost 0 bases, and 13 bases lay in between. CDR3 size: 16 residues. From germline, CDR1 is SNHLY and CDR2 FYNNEI. In DNA, the CDR3 is TGTGCCAGCACCGCGACAGGAGCCTCTGGGGCCAACGTCCTGACTTTC. Protein: CASTATGASGANVLTF.

This clone was recorded only once. The chain links TRBV7-2 to TRBJ1-1; the D is unclear. The CDR3 is made up of 14 amino acids. Germline V lookup: CDR1 SGHTA, CDR2 FQGNSA. V was clipped by 0 bases and J by 1 base, with 6 bases between them. Here the CDR3 DNA reads TGTGCCAGCAGCTTAGCATCTTCGAACACTGAAGCTTTCTTT. It is translated as CASSLASSNTEAFF.

The V gene is TRBV19, the J gene TRBJ2-5; perhaps TRBD1 as D (5 bases). V was shortened by 5 bases and J by 10 bases, with 14 bases between the two germline ends. This CDR3 region has 12 residues. CDR1 is LNHDA and CDR2 is SQIVND in the germline V gene (reference sequence). CDR3 amino acids: CASSVIEGDQYF. As DNA, the CDR3 is TGTGCCAGTAGTGTGATAGAAGGGGACCAGTACTTC.

The V and J genes are TRBV5-1 and TRBJ1-1; TRBD1 is a possible D gene (5 bases). CDR3 size: 13 residues. Germline V CDR1 and CDR2: SGHRS, YFSETQ. Trimming took 4 bases from V and 7 from J, leaving 14 bases between them. CDR3 nucleotide sequence: TGCGCCAGCAGCGCAATTCAGGGACTTGAAGCTTTCTTT. This sequence encodes CASSAIQGLEAFF. Supplemented by reference TRBV5-1 and TRBJ1-1, the full variable domain reads KAGVTQTPRYLIKTRGQQVTLSCSPISGHRSVSWYQQTPGQGLQFLFEYFSETQRNKGNFPGRFSGRQFSNSRSEMNVSTLELGDSALYLCASSAIQGLEAFFGQGTRLTVV.

This chain connects TRBV29-1 to TRBJ2-7; perhaps TRBD1 as D (6 bases). The ends were cut back, 5 bases at V and 3 bases at J, with 26 bases in the middle. Germline V gives CDR1 SQVTM, CDR2 ANQGSEA. The CDR3 spans 17 residues. The DNA of the CDR3 is TGCAGCGTTCACGACCTTTCTCCGGGACAAGGGGTCTACGAGCAGTACTTC. Its translation is CSVHDLSPGQGVYEQYF.

The chain employs TRBV25-1 and TRBJ2-1, with D possibly matching TRBD1 (5 bases). Germline V CDR1 and CDR2: MGHDK, SYGVNS. The CDR3 runs to 13 residues. V was trimmed by 7 bases and J by 7 bases, leaving 14 bases between them. CDR3 sequence reads: CASKAGLSNEQFF. In DNA form, the CDR3 reads TGTGCCAGCAAGGCAGGGCTGTCAAATGAGCAGTTCTTC.

The rearrangement links TRBV7-2 to TRBJ1-5; D ambiguous. Germline V gene sequence: CDR1 SGHTA, CDR2 FQGNSA. V was clipped by 1 base and J by 0 bases, with 7 bases between them. This CDR3 is 15 amino acids long. The CDR3 protein is CASSLGGYSNQPQHF. CDR3 nucleotides: TGTGCCAGCAGCTTAGGCGGCTATAGCAATCAGCCCCAGCATTTT.

This chain uses TRBV9 with TRBJ1-2; D ambiguous. The CDR3 length is 13 residues. The germline V gene has CDR1 SGDLS and CDR2 YYNGEE. V lost 0 bases and J lost 3, with 6 bases in between. The CDR3 bases are TGTGCCAGCAGCGTAGGCGGCTACTATGGCTACACCTTC. This gives the protein CASSVGGYYGYTF.

The chain recombines TRBV21-1 with TRBJ2-1; the listed D gene, TRBD2, was not tested against the DNA. TRBV21-1 is termed a pseudogene. The CDR3 runs 15 residues. DNA of the CDR3: TGTGCCAGCAGCAAACTAGCGGGGGGGCTGAATGAGCAGTTCTTC. It codes for CASSKLAGGLNEQFF.

This chain connects TRBV7-9 to TRBJ1-5; 7 bases agree with TRBD1. CDR1 and CDR2 from the germline V gene are SEHNR and FQNEAQ (reference sequence). The CDR3 is 14 residues long. The ends lost 5 bases at V and 5 bases at J; junction bases unmatched: 6. The DNA of the CDR3 is TGTGCCAGCAGCCTAGACAGGGTTGATCAGCCCCAGCATTTT. Translated, it gives CASSLDRVDQPQHF.

This clone has a single count. This sequence joins TRBV7-8 and TRBJ1-5; TRBD1 agrees at 7 bases. J gave up 4 bases and V 7 bases, and 7 bases lay outside the gene matches. Germline V CDR1 and CDR2: SGHVS, FQNEAQ. This CDR3 comprises 14 residues. The CDR3 DNA sequence: TGTGCCAGCATCCGACAGGGCCGAAATCAGCCCCAGCATTTT. This gives the protein CASIRQGRNQPQHF.

The genes are TRBV4-2 and TRBJ1-2; 9 nucleotides align to TRBD1. Germline trimming cut 0 bases from V and 8 bases from J; bases unmatched to any gene: 10. CDR1 is LGHNA, CDR2 YNFKEQ, per germline. The CDR3 contains 16 residues. The CDR3 loop reads CASSQDFRTGAEGYTF. In DNA, the CDR3 is TGTGCCAGCAGCCAAGATTTTCGGACAGGGGCCGAGGGCTACACCTTC.

This clone occurred a few times. This chain uses TRBV7-8 with TRBJ1-2, with 10 bases that match TRBD1. The CDR3 sequence is 18 residues long. V shed 6 bases and J 0 bases; nucleotides not matched to a gene: 13. Germline lookup yields CDR1 SGHVS and CDR2 FQNEAQ. CDR3 bases: TGTGCCAGCAGTTCACCCGGGACAGGGGACCTCTCTAACTATGGCTACACCTTC. Translation gives CASSSPGTGDLSNYGYTF.

The V gene is TRBV7-6, the J gene TRBJ1-3; maybe TRBD1 (5 bases). CDR1 and CDR2 from the germline V gene are SGHVS and FNYEAQ. The V and J ends lost 0 bases and 0 bases respectively, with 12 bases between them. There are 17 residues in the CDR3. As DNA, the CDR3 is TGTGCCAGCAGCTTAGCGGGCGAAGGACACTCTGGAAACACCATATATTTT. It codes for CASSLAGEGHSGNTIYF. Combining the CDR3 with reference TRBV7-6 and TRBJ1-3 gives the whole variable domain GAGVSQSPRYKVTKRGQDVALRCDPISGHVSLYWYRQALGQGPEFLTYFNYEAQQDKSGLPNDRFSAERPEGSISTLTIQRTEQRDSAMYRCASSLAGEGHSGNTIYFGEGSWLTVV.

This clone was seen a handful of times. The CDR3 sequence: CASRRDRVAYGYTF. CDR3 DNA: TGTGCCAGCAGGAGGGACAGGGTCGCCTATGGCTACACCTTC. The chain has TRBV6-5 and TRBJ1-2; 9 bases match TRBD1. The CDR3 is 14 residues long. Losses at the gene ends were 6 bases for V and 4 bases for J; bases not matched to a gene: 6. CDR1 and CDR2 from the germline V gene are MNHEY and SVGAGI.

This clone was seen just once. This sequence joins TRBV25-1 and TRBJ2-7; 7 nucleotides agree with TRBD2. CDR1 is MGHDK and CDR2 is SYGVNS in the germline V gene. CDR3 length: 16 amino acids. V shed 7 bases and J 5 bases; nucleotides not matched to a gene: 17. The CDR3 sequence: CASTMSGASGRHEQYF. CDR3 nucleotides: TGTGCCAGCACTATGTCTGGGGCTAGCGGCCGCCACGAGCAGTACTTC.

The chain carries TRBV27 and TRBJ2-5; TRBD2 might be the D (7 bases). The germline V gene has CDR1 MNHEY and CDR2 SMNVEV (reference sequence). V was cut by 5 bases and J by 4 bases, with 11 bases left in between. This CDR3 is built from 13 residues. The CDR3 DNA sequence: TGTGCCAGCAGTGGGGGGGCCGGAGAGACCCAGTACTTC. Amino acid sequence: CASSGGAGETQYF.

In DNA, the CDR3 is TGTGCCAGCAGCTCAGGGGGACAGGGCCTCCTCTATGGCTACACCTTC. Translation: CASSSGGQGLLYGYTF. The chain carries TRBV5-4 and TRBJ1-2, with TRBD1 matching 9 bases. Germline CDR1 SGHNT, CDR2 YYREEE (reference sequence). This CDR3 is built from 16 residues. J lost 4 bases, V lost 3 bases, and 10 bases had no gene match.

The CDR3: CASSLQGQSPLHF. For the CDR3, the DNA is TGTGCCAGTAGTTTACAGGGTCAGTCACCCCTCCACTTT. The genes are TRBV19 and TRBJ1-6; perhaps TRBD1 as D (6 bases). The CDR3 has 13 residues. Trimming removed 5 bases at V and 10 bases at J, with 12 bases between. CDR1 and CDR2 from the germline V gene are LNHDA and SQIVND (reference sequence).

V and J are TRBV7-2 and TRBJ2-5, with 8 positions matching TRBD2. J gave up 5 bases and V 7 bases, and 12 bases lay outside the gene matches. This CDR3 has 15 residues. Germline values: CDR1 SGHTA, CDR2 FQGNSA. CDR3 coding DNA: TGTGCCAGCAAAACGCAGACTAGCGTGTGGGAGACCCAGTACTTC. This sequence encodes CASKTQTSVWETQYF.

V gene TRBV19 combines with J gene TRBJ1-1; 7 bases align to TRBD1. Germline V lookup: CDR1 LNHDA, CDR2 SQIVND (reference sequence). This CDR3 comprises 15 residues. The ends lost 3 bases at V and 3 bases at J; junction bases unmatched: 7. CDR3 sequence reads: CASSMITGVDTEAFF. Here the CDR3 DNA reads TGTGCCAGTAGTATGATTACAGGGGTTGACACTGAAGCTTTCTTT. The variable domain in full, with the rest retrieved from reference TRBV19 and TRBJ1-1, is DGGITQSPKYLFRKEGQNVTLSCEQNLNHDAMYWYRQDPGQGLRLIYYSQIVNDFQKGDIAEGYSVSREKKESFPLTVTSAQKNPTAFYLCASSMITGVDTEAFFGQGTRLTVV.

The genes are TRBV5-4 and TRBJ2-7, with 7 nucleotides matching TRBD1. The CDR3 loop spans 15 amino acids. Unmatched junction bases numbered 9, after V lost 4 bases and J lost 2 bases. Germline CDR1 and CDR2: SGHNT and YYREEE (reference sequence). The CDR3 bases are TGTGCCAGCAGCCAAGGGACAGCCGAAACCTACGAGCAGTACTTC. Its translation is CASSQGTAETYEQYF.

The genes are TRBV14 and TRBJ2-7, with 10 bases aligning to TRBD1. The CDR3 is made up of 13 amino acids. Trimming cost V 6 bases and J 4 bases; bases outside gene matches: 3. The V gene's germline CDR1 is SGHDN and CDR2 FVKESK. The DNA of the CDR3 is TGTGCCAGCAGAAGGACAGGGGGATACGAGCAGTACTTC. This gives the protein CASRRTGGYEQYF.

The chain carries TRBV5-4 and TRBJ1-2; D is possibly TRBD1 (5 bases). The CDR3 runs to 14 residues. V was shortened by 2 bases and J by 8 bases, with 16 bases between the two germline ends. Germline V CDR1 and CDR2: SGHNT, YYREEE (reference sequence). CDR3 amino acids: CASSLHGREGGYTF. The CDR3 DNA is TGTGCCAGCAGCTTACATGGCAGGGAGGGCGGCTACACCTTC.